This section outlines one T cell receptor (beta chain) sequence together with its context. Its cognate antigen is unknown. This entry comes from a study of shared clonotypes between healthy human individuals. The donors, healthy adults who were HIV-negative, had experienced no recent acute infections or vaccinations. Losses at the gene ends were 6 bases for V and 6 bases for J; bases not matched to a gene: 4. CDR3 length: 12 amino acids. The germline CDR1 and CDR2 sequences are LNHDA and SQIVND (reference sequence). An approximately 200 ng quantity of DNA, roughly 32,000 T cell genomes, went into the sorted-subset replicate PCRs. TCRdb keeps only in-frame clones here, not all; method: immunoSEQ multiplex PCR. In the table there are 2 million to 2.5 million clones, under 95% of which are singletons. Whole-study findings and limits: Naive subsets typically showed greater estimated richness than memory subsets. It was expected that sequencing depth would affect clonotype sharing among donors.

This chain uses TRBV19 with TRBJ1-2; 7 positions agree with TRBD1. Input material: naive CD4+ T cells from PBMCs. The subset was: CD45RA+ positively selected. The TCR originated in a man between 18 and 29 years old in good health. Some clones in this sample may be carry-over from other donors' samples. The CDR3 nucleotides are TGTGCCAGTAGCTCAACAGGGGATGGCTACACCTTC. Protein product: CASSSTGDGYTF. The whole variable domain, remainder taken from reference TRBV19 and TRBJ1-2, is DGGITQSPKYLFRKEGQNVTLSCEQNLNHDAMYWYRQDPGQGLRLIYYSQIVNDFQKGDIAEGYSVSREKKESFPLTVTSAQKNPTAFYLCASSSTGDGYTFGSGTRLTVV.